This T cell receptor beta chain was recovered during a study of cytomegalovirus exposure and HLA in healthy donors (TCRdb year 2017). Concerning the study at large: An earlier analysis of several hundred of the donors reported about 280 Gb of sequence data and 117 million unique TCR beta sequences obtained from about 179 million T cells. In the later analysis, no new phenotypic data were used to find candidate immune exposures; instead, reliance was placed on TCR beta sequences and their occurrence across donors. Besides the first cohort of 550 to 750 subjects, a separate validation cohort made up of 90 to 150 different subjects was used. The study aimed to test whether signatures of past pathogen exposure could be identified by cataloging public T cell receptors. Roughly five DR-DQ haplotypes were handled as single units for association and clustering, since linkage in the cohort was strong. An earlier analysis of 500 to 750 of the donors applied high-throughput TCR beta sequencing to assess whether each TCR beta V gene segment acted as functional or pseudogenic. HLA typing included class I and class II loci at four-digit resolution. A later analysis re-analyzed previously published TCR beta repertoires from 650 to 800 donors and added high-resolution HLA genotyping to study TCR occurrence patterns. The number of donors typed differed by locus, with 629-630 for A, B, C, DRB1 and DQB1, roughly 550 for DQA1, approximately 570 for DPA1, and approximately 470 for DPB1. Every discovery cohort repertoire had been produced on one sequencing platform. Of the 398 genotyped donors, approximately 82% fell in the genetic ancestry cluster associated with self-reported Caucasian donors. High-throughput TCR immunosequencing, statistical association of individual TCRs with disease status, and machine learning were combined to predict cytomegalovirus infection status. The T cell repertoires of several hundred subjects were profiled by immunosequencing and related to cytomegalovirus serostatus. Donor age, sex, ethnicity and CMV serostatus were compiled alongside the repertoire data. An early release that covered 640 HLA-typed donors contained about 290 gigabases of sequencing data and tens of millions of unique TCR sequences. A later genetic analysis used genome-wide SNP genotypes for about three fifths of the roughly 700 donors, treating that subset as a discovery cohort. Among about 400 genotyped donors of the cohort, an average of approximately 220,000 unique TCR beta nucleotide sequences was sequenced per donor, of which 15% to 20% were non-productive.

Library creation used the immunoSEQ multiplex PCR assay. For the multiplex PCR, a mixture combining 60 forward primers for TCR Vbeta segments and 13 reverse primers for TCR Jbeta segments was used. The CDR3 region of rearranged TCR beta genes was amplified from genomic DNA with a multiplex PCR assay. The amplified TCR beta libraries were sequenced on the Illumina HiSeq System as 87-base-pair reads. Turning to the authors' computational methods: A later analysis counted about 82 million unique TCR beta chains across the approximately 700 repertoires, and 10 million to 11 million of these chains were shared by at least two donors. A nearest-neighbor algorithm error-corrected the raw reads and collapsed the reads into unique sequences, merging closely related sequences to remove PCR and sequencing errors. Alignment of CDR3 sequences to IMGT reference sequences was used to assign V, D and J gene segments. For a sequence to be retained, a match of at least six nucleotides to both a V gene segment and a J gene segment was required. Rearrangements were called productive when the CDR3 lacked stop codons and stayed in frame with V and J; all others were non-productive. Following IMGT convention, CDR3 was defined as the stretch from the second conserved V-encoded cysteine to the conserved J-encoded phenylalanine. The earlier analysis of a few hundred of the donors excluded any sequence lacking an unambiguous match to a single V gene segment. In an earlier analysis of 587 of the donors, V segments were called functional above 56.7% productive rearrangements and were called segregating when the between-donor standard deviation exceeded 5%. A statistical classification framework was built to diagnose cytomegalovirus status from the catalog of TCR beta chain sequences. In a later analysis, TCR nucleotide sequences were compared against IMGT/GENE-DB human TR gene sequences so that V and J genes could be assigned. Using the TCRdist pipeline, a later analysis assigned CDR3 sequences along with most-parsimonious VDJ recombination scenarios. A later analysis defined each TCR beta chain by its CDR3 amino acid sequence plus V-gene family, and excluded reads lacking a unique V-gene family. A later analysis removed several hundred highly shared, low-generation-probability nucleotide sequences to deal with suspected cross-contamination and a sequencing artifact. A later analysis calculated a clonal expansion index for each public chain from normalized within-repertoire ranks of inferred template counts. Generation probabilities in a later analysis came from a VDJ recombination model fitted to out-of-frame rearrangements, and those results were checked against IGoR. Hypergeometric tests were used in a later analysis to score TCR-TCR, TCR-HLA and TCR-CMV co-occurrence, with a repertoire-size bias correction applied to the TCR pairs. A later analysis estimated false discovery rates by permuting HLA or CMV assignments 20 times. In a later analysis, co-occurring TCRs were grouped using DBSCAN, with TCRdist sequence similarity added in when clustering inside HLA-allele-positive subsets. Repertoires with fewer than 30,000 or more than 120,000 public chains, plus five repertoires with anomalous nucleotide sharing, were excluded from co-occurrence clustering. TCRdb mirrors the immuneACCESS table, restricted to in-frame sequences. Some clones are absent from its copies; in checked studies, under half trace to an unresolved V gene, and the reason for the others is unknown. From that table come the V and J calls and clone size; the DNA was used to work out D and trimming. The sample data list approximately 200,000 clones, and 60% to 80% of these were observed just once. The leading ten clones occupy around 1.8% of the sample.

The cysteine opens and the phenylalanine closes a CDR3 of 15 amino acids. Only the CDR3 DNA stays, 45 bases, in frame from base 1. V is shortened by 0 bases, J by 1 base, and the region joining them spans 10 bases. As encoded in the germline V gene, CDR1 is SGHRS while CDR2 is YFSETQ. Comments on this clone: Its antigen is still unknown. Base qualities are not provided; no much larger clone lies one nucleotide away.

The paper's findings and limits, for the study overall: The presence/absence analyses assumed that sequencing depth was roughly uniform across donors, and that assumption may not be true. Because counts were too low, roughly 16 rarely observed V segments, including chromosome 9 orphons, were left out of the earlier analysis of 500 to 650 of the donors. Most TCR sequences were observed very rarely across donors, whereas some public TCRs were present in many individuals. Assigning TCR associations to individual alleles was difficult when HLA alleles, especially DR and DQ, strongly co-occurred. V-gene and J-gene trimming of TCR beta chains was associated with a missense DCLRE1C variant in a later genetic analysis, and the association was replicated in an independent cohort. A further reported finding was that TCR beta sequences accurately predicted the HLA-A and HLA-B alleles for most subjects in the first cohort. Correlated functional status among segregating V segments might be attributable to linkage disequilibrium, but an unknown experimental factor could not be ruled out. In an earlier analysis of more than 450 of the donors, most TCR beta V segments were observed in productive rearrangements about 90% or about 30% of the time, broadly matching IMGT annotations. The authors suggested that the approach could potentially be generalized to other disease states and immunological phenotypes. Because HLA typing was missing for some donors at each locus, association tests included only the typed subset. In vitro tests confirmed that a few of the cytomegalovirus-associated TCR beta chains recognize cytomegalovirus antigens. Most CMV-associated TCR beta chains appeared to be HLA-restricted in a later analysis, and the HLA associations seemed to be driven largely by CMV exposure. The classifier was reported to diagnose cytomegalovirus status with high specificity and sensitivity in both the original cohort and the validation cohort. According to a later analysis, TCR association rates differed among HLA loci, with DRB1 alleles showing the most associated TCRs and HLA-C alleles showing the fewest. Some IMGT-functional V segments, including TRBV6-2 and TRBV6-3, could not be distinguished by the 87-base-pair reads and were therefore excluded. Specific HLA alleles were associated with 15,000 to 20,000 TCR beta sequences at a false discovery rate of 0.05 in a later analysis. The only immune exposure information available for the cohort was CMV serostatus. In this cohort, only TCR beta chains were sequenced, and detectable features were limited by the absence of alpha or paired-chain data. In a later analysis, HLA-associated TCR beta chains showed more clonal expansion and lower generation probabilities than non-associated chains that were equally common. In a later genetic analysis, fewer N-insertions in productive TCRs were reported among donors in an Asian-associated ancestry cluster than the roughly 640-donor mean. The study gave a list of around 170 TCR beta chains associated with cytomegalovirus. A later analysis reported that several top co-occurrence clusters appeared linked to parvovirus B19, influenza, CMV and Epstein-Barr virus. A cluster of highly shared sequence variants was judged likely to be a technical artifact of the sequencing pipeline.

The cohort was made up of about 670 healthy bone marrow donors. All cohort members were sampled while nominally healthy, although unrecorded immune exposures were likely present. The donor was CMV seronegative and belonged to the group of several hundred seronegative cohort members. Each donor provided a peripheral blood sample, and peripheral blood mononuclear cells were used for TCR beta sequencing. The Qiagen DNeasy Blood Extraction Kit was used to extract genomic DNA from the blood cell samples. The receptor was isolated from a man between 18 and 29 years old in good health and CMV-seronegative. The chain is made from TRBV5-1 and TRBJ1-1; no confident D gene assignment can be made. Source material: PBMCs. In nucleotide form, the sequence is TGCGCCAGCAGCTTGGAGTGGGGAGGGAACACTGAAGCTTTCTTT. Translated, this is CASSLEWGGNTEAFF.